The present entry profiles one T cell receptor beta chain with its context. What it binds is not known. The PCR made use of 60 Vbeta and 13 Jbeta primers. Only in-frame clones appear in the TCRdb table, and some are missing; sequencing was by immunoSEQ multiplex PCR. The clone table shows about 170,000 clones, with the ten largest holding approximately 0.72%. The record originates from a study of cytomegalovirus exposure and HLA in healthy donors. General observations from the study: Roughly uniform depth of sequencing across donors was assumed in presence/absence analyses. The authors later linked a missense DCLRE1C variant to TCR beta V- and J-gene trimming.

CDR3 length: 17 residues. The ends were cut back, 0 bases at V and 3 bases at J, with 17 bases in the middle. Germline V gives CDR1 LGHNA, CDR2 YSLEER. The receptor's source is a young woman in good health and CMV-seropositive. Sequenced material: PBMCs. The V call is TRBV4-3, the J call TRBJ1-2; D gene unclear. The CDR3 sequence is CASSQDLESSWDYGYTF. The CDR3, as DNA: TGCGCCAGCAGCCAAGACCTAGAGAGCTCGTGGGACTATGGCTACACCTTC.